This T cell receptor (beta chain) was sequenced during a study of blood T cell repertoires in COVID-19. CDR1 and CDR2 (germline): SNHLY, FYNNEI. Deletions cut 1 base from V and 6 bases from J, with 9 bases between. The CDR3 has 14 residues. Sequenced by immunoSEQ multiplex PCR; TCRdb stores in-frame clones only, minus some. The repertoire holds approximately 190,000 clones, with approximately 90% as singletons. This sequence originates from a man aged 65 to 85 with active or convalescent COVID-19. Sequencing input: peripheral blood. This chain links TRBV2 with TRBJ1-4; D may be TRBD1 (5 bases). CDR3 sequence: CASSEGGVYEKLFF. DNA for the CDR3: TGTGCCAGCAGTGAAGGGGGCGTTTATGAAAAACTGTTTTTT. Based on the CDR3 plus reference TRBV2 and TRBJ1-4, the full variable domain is EPEVTQTPSHQVTQMGQEVILRCVPISNHLYFYWYRQILGQKVEFLVSFYNNEISEKSEIFDDQFSVERPDGSNFTLKIRSTKLEDSAMYFCASSEGGVYEKLFFGSGTQLSVL.